A single sample gave rise to the 15 T cell receptor beta chains below, sequenced in a study of cytomegalovirus exposure and HLA in healthy donors. Primers included in the PCR were 60 Vbeta and 13 Jbeta primers. Clones were sequenced by immunoSEQ multiplex PCR, and TCRdb holds only the in-frame ones, with some missing. Its table lists under 200,000 clones. The sequenced material came from PBMCs. The receptors shown here come from a man aged 25 to 45 in good health and CMV-seronegative.

V usage is TRBV28 and J usage is TRBJ1-5; D remains unclear. The CDR3 contains 15 residues. CDR1 and CDR2 from the germline V gene are MDHEN and SYDVKM. V was pared by 5 bases and J by 4 bases, with 15 bases between. The CDR3 nucleotides read TGTGCCAGCAGTCTAGGTCGGGAAGTAAATCAGCCCCAGCATTTT. It codes for CASSLGREVNQPQHF.

V gene TRBV7-6 combines with J gene TRBJ2-2, with D hard to call. Germline V gene lookup returns CDR1 SGHVS and CDR2 FNYEAQ. This CDR3 contains 13 residues. V was cut by 0 bases and J by 6 bases, with 5 bases left in between. The CDR3 protein is CASSLASSGELFF. CDR3 DNA: TGTGCCAGCAGCTTAGCGTCTTCCGGGGAGCTGTTTTTT. Variable domain in full (rest from reference TRBV7-6 and TRBJ2-2): GAGVSQSPRYKVTKRGQDVALRCDPISGHVSLYWYRQALGQGPEFLTYFNYEAQQDKSGLPNDRFSAERPEGSISTLTIQRTEQRDSAMYRCASSLASSGELFFGEGSRLTVL.

The chain recombines TRBV6-1 with TRBJ2-5; D may be TRBD1 (6 bases). The CDR3 covers 14 residues. Trimming left V 3 bases short and J 7 bases short, with 15 bases between. CDR1 and CDR2 (germline): MNHNS, SASEGT. The CDR3 DNA is TGTGCCAGCAGTGAGACCGGGACAATGAGGACCCAGTACTTC. Protein product: CASSETGTMRTQYF.

The chain combines TRBV6-5 with TRBJ1-1; D is possibly TRBD1 (6 bases). CDR3 length: 15 amino acids. V was trimmed by 6 bases and J by 4 bases, leaving 18 bases between them. Germline-derived CDR1 and CDR2 are MNHEY and SVGAGI. CDR3: CASRYQSGAGTEAFF. The CDR3 nucleotides read TGTGCCAGCAGGTACCAATCAGGGGCTGGCACTGAAGCTTTCTTT.

This chain uses TRBV19 with TRBJ2-2; 9 bases match TRBD1. This CDR3 region has 15 residues. CDR1 is LNHDA, CDR2 SQIVND, per germline (reference sequence). V was pared by 5 bases and J by 7 bases, with 8 bases of the junction left unmatched. CDR3 DNA: TGTGCCAGTAGTCCGACCGGGACAGGGATCGGGGAGCTGTTTTTT. It specifies CASSPTGTGIGELFF.

V and J are TRBV6-1 and TRBJ1-4, with D perhaps TRBD1 (6 bases). The V and J ends lost 6 bases and 2 bases respectively, with 13 bases between them. This CDR3 comprises 15 residues. The germline gives CDR1 MNHNS, CDR2 SASEGT. CDR3 sequence (DNA): TGTGCCAGCAGGGCAAGACAGGTCACTAATGAAAAACTGTTTTTT. Protein product: CASRARQVTNEKLFF.

The chain employs TRBV5-1 and TRBJ1-2; TRBD1 matches 7 bases. The V gene's germline CDR1 is SGHRS and CDR2 YFSETQ. The CDR3 extends over 15 amino acids. V shed 5 bases and J 4 bases; nucleotides not matched to a gene: 11. CDR3 coding DNA: TGCGCCAGCAGTTCAGGGGGATTTGGTTTCTATGGCTACACCTTC. Its protein product is CASSSGGFGFYGYTF.

The chain recombines TRBV5-1 with TRBJ2-5, with no clear D. Germline-derived CDR1 and CDR2 are SGHRS and YFSETQ. Trimming took off 2 bases at V and 2 bases at J, with 7 bases between the two ends. The CDR3 extends over 13 amino acids. The CDR3 region is CASSFGVQETQYF. The CDR3 DNA sequence: TGCGCCAGCAGCTTCGGAGTACAAGAGACCCAGTACTTC.

V is TRBV7-9 and J is TRBJ1-2; 7 bases are a match to TRBD1. Germline V CDR1 and CDR2: SEHNR, FQNEAQ (reference sequence). After removal of 1 base from V and 2 bases from J, the junction contained 1 base not matched to a gene. The CDR3 loop spans 14 amino acids. The CDR3 reads CASSLVQGNYGYTF. CDR3 coding DNA: TGTGCCAGCAGCTTAGTACAGGGGAACTATGGCTACACCTTC.

The V call is TRBV27, the J call TRBJ1-5; TRBD1 agrees at 7 bases. Germline CDR1 MNHEY, CDR2 SMNVEV (reference sequence). CDR3 size: 15 residues. Trimming cost V 6 bases and J 2 bases; bases outside gene matches: 7. The CDR3 spells CASSWDSRGNQPQHF. The CDR3, as DNA: TGTGCCAGCAGCTGGGACAGCCGGGGCAATCAGCCCCAGCATTTT.

The chain has TRBV13 and TRBJ1-2; D call uncertain. Looked up from germline, CDR1 is PRHDT and CDR2 is FYEKMQ (reference sequence). The CDR3 spans 12 residues. Trimming removed 8 bases at V and 2 bases at J, with 9 bases between. CDR3 sequence: CASGGGNYGYTF. For the CDR3, the DNA is TGTGCCAGCGGCGGAGGCAACTATGGCTACACCTTC.

The chain recombines TRBV7-3 with TRBJ1-4; D is ambiguous. The V and J ends lost 1 base and 5 bases respectively, with 5 bases between them. Germline V gene data show CDR1 as SGHTA and CDR2 as FQGTGA. This CDR3 region has 13 residues. The CDR3 DNA is TGTGCCAGCAGCTTAAACCGGAATGAAAAACTGTTTTTT. Protein sequence: CASSLNRNEKLFF.

The rearrangement joins TRBV18 to TRBJ1-3; unclear D gene. Trimming removed 1 base from V and 0 bases from J, with 7 bases in between. CDR1 is KGHSH and CDR2 is LQKENI in the germline V gene. This CDR3 contains 15 residues. CDR3 coding DNA: TGTGCCAGCTCACCACGCGAGGGCTCTGGAAACACCATATATTTT. Its translation: CASSPREGSGNTIYF.

About this clone itself: The germline gene is not matched at one end of the junction; a read error may be the cause. V and J are TRBV6-5 and TRBJ1-6; D is perhaps TRBD1 (6 bases). This CDR3 spans 15 amino acids. The germline gives CDR1 MNHEY, CDR2 SVGAGI. The CDR3 region is CASRSTGSVGSPLHF. CDR3 bases: TGTGCTAGCAGATCCACAGGGTCCGTCGGTTCACCCCTCCACTTT.

V is TRBV13 and J is TRBJ2-7; TRBD2 matches at 11 bases. The V segment lost 7 bases and the J segment 0 bases; nucleotides outside the gene matches: 14. Germline V gene lookup returns CDR1 PRHDT and CDR2 FYEKMQ (reference sequence). This CDR3 comprises 18 residues. DNA for the CDR3: TGTGCCAGCACCTTTCCTACTCGACTAGCGGGGATCTCCTACGAGCAGTACTTC. Residues: CASTFPTRLAGISYEQYF.